Presented here are 6 T cell receptor beta chains from one specimen sequenced in a study of blood T cell repertoires in COVID-19. Clones were sequenced by immunoSEQ multiplex PCR, and TCRdb holds only the in-frame ones, with some missing. Among a few hundred thousand clones, about 87% were seen once, and the ten largest hold around 1.3%. The material sequenced was PBMCs or T cells enriched from blood (not recorded which). The receptors were gathered from a young man who had recovered from COVID-19.

V is TRBV3-1 (or the pseudogene TRBV3-2) and J is TRBJ1-1; D not certain. The V end was cut by 1 base, the J end by 0 bases, with 6 bases between. This CDR3 has 14 amino acids. Germline CDR1 reads LGHDT; CDR2 reads YNNKEL (reference sequence). The CDR3 loop is CASSQGSLNTEAFF. CDR3 bases: TGTGCCAGCAGCCAAGGGAGCTTGAACACTGAAGCTTTCTTT.

In nucleotides, the CDR3 is TGTGCCAGCAGTGCGTCTGGGAGGGTCTATGGCTACACCTTC. Its translation: CASSASGRVYGYTF. The rearrangement links TRBV25-1 to TRBJ1-2; the D is unclear. This CDR3 has 14 residues. The V end lost 4 bases, the J end lost 4 bases, and 13 bases lay between the germline ends. Germline assignment: CDR1 MGHDK and CDR2 SYGVNS.

A remark on this clone: The junction and the germline gene differ at one end; a read error may be behind it. This sample also contains other DNA sequences that code for the same CDR3. V and J are TRBV30 and TRBJ1-2, with D unresolved. This CDR3 contains 14 residues. Germline V gene data show CDR1 as GTSNPN and CDR2 as SVGIG (reference sequence). CDR3: CAAFRAQTGYGYTF. The CDR3 DNA reads as TGTGCCGCCTTCAGAGCCCAGACCGGGTATGGTTACACCTTC.

The rearrangement joins TRBV19 to TRBJ1-5; D remains unclear. The germline gives CDR1 LNHDA, CDR2 SQIVND (reference sequence). V was pared by 5 bases and J by 9 bases, with 17 bases between. The CDR3 contains 14 residues. The CDR3 sequence is CASSHADRDWPQHF. Written as DNA, the CDR3 is TGTGCCAGTAGTCATGCTGACCGGGATTGGCCCCAGCATTTT.

The chain uses TRBV7-9 and TRBJ1-2, with D unclear. Looked up from germline, CDR1 is SEHNR and CDR2 is FQNEAQ (reference sequence). Trimming took off 3 bases at V and 7 bases at J, with 12 bases between the two ends. The CDR3 is 13 residues long. DNA for the CDR3: TGTGCCAGCAGCTTTGATCCGGCGGGTGGCTACACCTTC. This codes for CASSFDPAGGYTF.

This rearrangement joins TRBV5-1 to TRBJ2-3; 7 positions agree with TRBD2. Per germline, CDR1 SGHRS and CDR2 YFSETQ. The J segment lost 2 bases and the V segment lost 4 bases, leaving 10 bases of the junction unmatched. The CDR3 has 16 amino acids. Here the CDR3 reads CASSPVLAGYTDTQYF. The CDR3 nucleotides are TGCGCCAGCAGCCCCGTTTTAGCGGGCTACACAGATACGCAGTATTTT. Together with reference TRBV5-1 and TRBJ2-3, the CDR3 gives the full variable domain: KAGVTQTPRYLIKTRGQQVTLSCSPISGHRSVSWYQQTPGQGLQFLFEYFSETQRNKGNFPGRFSGRQFSNSRSEMNVSTLELGDSALYLCASSPVLAGYTDTQYFGPGTRLTVL.